The source of this TCR beta chain is a study of blood T cell repertoires in COVID-19. Study context: T cells, B-cell-depleted T cells, or PBMCs supplied cDNA or gDNA.

Seattle-derived patients entered the study during active infection and were followed longitudinally. In the original workflow: Estimates of nucleated cell counts were drawn from the amplification of reference gene primers. The protocol was immunoSEQ multiplex PCR, while the TCRdb copy is restricted to in-frame clones and leaves out a portion. V and J calls and clone size are those listed in that table; D and trimming were worked out from the DNA. Of 150,000 to 200,000 clones listed, 85% to 90% are singletons. The sample comprised peripheral blood. The TCR originated in a woman between 70 and 85 years old with COVID-19, enrolled during active disease.

The CDR3 is CASSLLGDGYTF. The CDR3 bases are TGTGCCAGCAGCTTACTAGGGGATGGCTACACCTTC. The gene calls are TRBV13 and TRBJ1-2; D possibly corresponds to TRBD1 (5 bases). In germline, CDR1 is PRHDT, CDR2 FYEKMQ (reference sequence). Trimming cost V 2 bases and J 6 bases, with 7 bases left between them. This CDR3 is built from 12 residues.